The present TCR beta chain was sequenced within a study of tumor-infiltrating lymphocytes in localized non-small cell lung cancer. Assay: immunoSEQ multiplex PCR; the TCRdb copy retains only in-frame clones and omits some. In the table there are 7,000 to 9,000 clones, approximately 61% of which are singletons. With respect to this clone: One junction end disagrees with the germline gene, perhaps due to a read error.

Sequenced sample: lung tumor tissue. The sequence was collected from a human donor with non-small cell lung cancer.

For the CDR3, the DNA is TGTGCCAGCAGCCAACGTTCTACCGCGGAGCTGTTTTTT. Encoded protein: CASSQRSTAELFF. The J gene is TRBJ2-2, the V gene TRBV7-2; no clear D gene. Germline loops: CDR1 SGHTA, CDR2 FQGNSA. The length of the CDR3 is 13 residues.